This T cell receptor (beta chain) was found in a study of blood T cell repertoires in COVID-19. Study information: T cells, B-cell-depleted T cells, or PBMCs supplied cDNA or gDNA.

In the study's own analysis: Estimation of nucleated cell counts relied on the amplification of reference gene primers. Some clones are missing from TCRdb's copy, which holds only in-frame ones; the method was immunoSEQ multiplex PCR. The V and J calls and clone size were taken over from that table, and D and trimming were inferred from the DNA. The sample carries under 250,000 clones, 65% to 90% recorded once. This CDR3 contains 12 residues. CDR1 ENHRY and CDR2 SYGVKD come from the germline V gene. V lost 3 bases and J lost 8, with 5 bases in between. Followed over time, Seattle patients had been enrolled while infection was active.

This chain links TRBV10-3 with TRBJ1-6; D is undetermined. This sequence originates from a woman between 65 and 79 years old with COVID-19, enrolled during active disease. What was sequenced was peripheral blood. CDR3 in DNA: TGTGCCATCAGTGACGGGGATTCACCCCTCCACTTT. Translation gives CAISDGDSPLHF.